This T cell receptor (beta chain) came from a study of T cells after posttransplantation cyclophosphamide. Points from the study as a whole: TRB clonality was highly associated with recipient CMV seropositivity and reactivation. Donor-recipient repertoire similarity was low at 1-2 months, rising over year one.

Generated by immunoSEQ multiplex PCR, the TCRdb table keeps only in-frame clones and is missing some. This set yields tens of thousands of clones and no singletons; the top ten hold about 2.2%. This clone showed up many times. Its cognate antigen is unknown. Germline V lookup: CDR1 SGDLS, CDR2 YYNGEE. V lost 1 base and J lost 8, with 13 bases in between. This CDR3 has 14 amino acids. The TCR comes from a man in his forties in good health, CMV-negative, and a related stem cell transplant donor. The material sequenced was PBMCs. The J gene is TRBJ1-5, the V gene TRBV9; tentatively, D is TRBD1 (6 bases). In DNA form, the CDR3 reads TGTGCCAGCAGCGTAACAGGGACCCCGGAGCCCCAGCATTTT. It is translated as CASSVTGTPEPQHF.